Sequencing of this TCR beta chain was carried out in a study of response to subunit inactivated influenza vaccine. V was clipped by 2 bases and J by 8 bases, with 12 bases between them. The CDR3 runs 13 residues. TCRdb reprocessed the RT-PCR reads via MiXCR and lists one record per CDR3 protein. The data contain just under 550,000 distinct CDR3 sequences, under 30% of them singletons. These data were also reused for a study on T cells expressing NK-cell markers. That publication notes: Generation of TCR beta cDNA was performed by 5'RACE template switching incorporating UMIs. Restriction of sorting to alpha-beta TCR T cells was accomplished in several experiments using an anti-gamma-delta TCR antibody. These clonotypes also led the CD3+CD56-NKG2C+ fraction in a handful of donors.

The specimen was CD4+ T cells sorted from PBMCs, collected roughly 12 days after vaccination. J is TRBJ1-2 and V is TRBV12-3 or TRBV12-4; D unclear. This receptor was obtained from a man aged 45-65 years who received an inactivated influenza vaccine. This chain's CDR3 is CASSLTRRRGYTF. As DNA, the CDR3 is TGTGCCAGCAGTTTAACTCGTCGTAGGGGCTACACCTTC.